The sequence of this T cell receptor beta chain was determined in a study of cytomegalovirus exposure and HLA in healthy donors. Study as a whole: A prior analysis found about 110 million unique TCR beta sequences from 150 million to 200 million T cells. Early released data had 80 million or so unique TCRs, all coming from HLA-typed donors.

Regarding the study as a whole: An Asian-associated ancestry cluster reportedly showed fewer N-insertions than the approximately 660-donor mean in a later analysis. Per a prior analysis, the majority of TCR beta V segments were productive roughly 90% or roughly 30% of the time.

As to this clone: Its antigen is unidentified.

The CDR3 runs to 14 residues. Germline V gives CDR1 MDHEN, CDR2 SYDVKM. The J segment lost 2 bases and the V segment lost 2 bases, leaving 3 bases of the junction unmatched. PCR was performed using 60 Vbeta and 13 Jbeta primers. The method was immunoSEQ multiplex PCR; TCRdb's version includes in-frame clones alone and lacks a portion of them. Of 100,000 to 150,000 clones listed, about 74% are singletons. The clonotype was recovered from a man aged 25 to 45 in good health and CMV-seronegative. The sequenced sample consisted of PBMCs. The J gene is TRBJ2-7, the V gene TRBV28; 7 bases agree with TRBD1. As DNA, the CDR3 is TGTGCCAGCAGTTTACTAAGGGGGCCCTACGAGCAGTACTTC. This translates into CASSLLRGPYEQYF.